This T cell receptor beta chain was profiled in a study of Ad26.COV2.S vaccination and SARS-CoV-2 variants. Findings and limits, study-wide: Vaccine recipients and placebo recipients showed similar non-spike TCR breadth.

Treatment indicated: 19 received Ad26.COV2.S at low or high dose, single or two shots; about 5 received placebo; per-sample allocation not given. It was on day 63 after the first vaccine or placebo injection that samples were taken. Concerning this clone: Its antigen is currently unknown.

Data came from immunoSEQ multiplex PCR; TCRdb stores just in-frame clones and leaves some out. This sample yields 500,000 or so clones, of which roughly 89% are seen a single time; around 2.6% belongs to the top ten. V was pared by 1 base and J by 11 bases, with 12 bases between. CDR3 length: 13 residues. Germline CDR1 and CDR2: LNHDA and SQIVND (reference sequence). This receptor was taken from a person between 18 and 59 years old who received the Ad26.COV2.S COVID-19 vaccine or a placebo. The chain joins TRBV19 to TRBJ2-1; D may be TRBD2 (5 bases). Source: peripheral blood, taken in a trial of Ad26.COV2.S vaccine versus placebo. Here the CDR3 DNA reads TGTGCCAGTAGTATAGTTAGTCGGACTCAGCAGTTCTTC. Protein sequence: CASSIVSRTQQFF. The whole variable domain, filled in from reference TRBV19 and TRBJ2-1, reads DGGITQSPKYLFRKEGQNVTLSCEQNLNHDAMYWYRQDPGQGLRLIYYSQIVNDFQKGDIAEGYSVSREKKESFPLTVTSAQKNPTAFYLCASSIVSRTQQFFGPGTRLTVL.